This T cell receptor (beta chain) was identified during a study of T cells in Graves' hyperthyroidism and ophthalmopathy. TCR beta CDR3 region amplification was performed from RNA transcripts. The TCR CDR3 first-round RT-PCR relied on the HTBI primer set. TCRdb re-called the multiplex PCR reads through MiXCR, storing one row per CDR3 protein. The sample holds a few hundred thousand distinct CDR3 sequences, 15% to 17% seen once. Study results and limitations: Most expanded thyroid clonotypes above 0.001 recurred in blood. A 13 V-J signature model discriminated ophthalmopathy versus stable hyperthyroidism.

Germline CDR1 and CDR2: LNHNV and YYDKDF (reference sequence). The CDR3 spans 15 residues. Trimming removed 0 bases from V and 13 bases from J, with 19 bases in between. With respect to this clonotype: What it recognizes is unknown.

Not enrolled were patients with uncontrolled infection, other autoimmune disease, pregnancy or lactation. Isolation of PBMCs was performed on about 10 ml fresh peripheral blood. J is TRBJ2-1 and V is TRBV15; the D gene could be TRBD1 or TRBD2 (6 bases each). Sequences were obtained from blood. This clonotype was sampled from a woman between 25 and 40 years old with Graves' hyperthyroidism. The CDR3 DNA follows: TGTGCCACCAGCAGAGATCTGGGGGGCAGGGAGACCCAGTTCTTC. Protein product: CATSRDLGGRETQFF.